Following are 29 T cell receptor beta chains from one sample sequenced in a study of T-cell memory formation after mild COVID-19. TCRdb re-called the 5' RACE reads with MiXCR, one entry per CDR3 protein. The data contain about 320,000 distinct CDR3 sequences, 13% to 15% of them singletons. Input material: PBMCs or a T cell subset sorted from them (not recorded which). The receptors originated from a man between 18 and 29 years old who had mild COVID-19 (a few samples of this study predate the infection). Cell type and time point are not known.

This chain uses TRBV9 with TRBJ2-1; TRBD2 matches at 14 bases. V trimming: 4 bases; J trimming: 2 bases; junction bases outside the gene matches: 5. CDR3 length: 17 residues. Germline CDR1 and CDR2: SGDLS and YYNGEE. CDR3: CASSSGTSGGTYNEQFF. DNA for the CDR3: TGTGCCAGCAGCTCAGGGACTAGCGGGGGAACCTACAATGAGCAGTTCTTC.

This clonotype was seen more than once but under ten times. The chain employs TRBV7-2 and TRBJ1-3; no definite D call. CDR3 length equals 12 residues. Germline V CDR1 and CDR2: SGHTA, FQGNSA. V lost 7 bases and J lost 6, with 10 bases in between. As DNA, the CDR3 is TGTGCCAGCACCCCAGGCCAAAACACCATATATTTT. Amino acids: CASTPGQNTIYF.

The chain combines TRBV24-1 with TRBJ1-5; D gene unclear. This CDR3 is 16 amino acids long. V was clipped by 0 bases and J by 5 bases, with 13 bases between them. CDR1 is KGHDR, CDR2 SFDVKD, per germline. The CDR3 is CATSDLGQPVDQPQHF. The CDR3 bases are TGTGCCACCAGTGATTTGGGCCAGCCGGTAGATCAGCCCCAGCATTTT.

This clonotype was picked up a small number of times. The chain's CDR3 is CASSPGTGGWNEQFF. The DNA of the CDR3 is TGTGCCAGCTCACCAGGGACAGGGGGCTGGAATGAGCAGTTCTTC. The gene calls are TRBV18 and TRBJ2-1, with 12 positions matching TRBD1. J lost 7 bases, V lost 2 bases, and 3 bases had no gene match. From germline, CDR1 is KGHSH and CDR2 LQKENI. CDR3 length: 15 amino acids.

The chain recombines TRBV11-3 with TRBJ1-1; TRBD1 agrees at 9 bases. CDR1 and CDR2 (germline): SGHNT, YENEEA. This CDR3 is built from 17 residues. J lost 0 bases, V lost 7 bases, and 12 bases had no gene match. The CDR3 DNA reads TGTGCCAGCATCCGTAGACAGGGGGTCCCAATGAACACTGAAGCTTTCTTT. Its protein is CASIRRQGVPMNTEAFF. The whole variable domain, filled in from reference TRBV11-3 and TRBJ1-1, reads EAGVVQSPRYKIIEKKQPVAFWCNPISGHNTLYWYLQNLGQGPELLIRYENEEAVDDSQLPKDRFSAERLKGVDSTLKIQPAELGDSAVYLCASIRRQGVPMNTEAFFGQGTRLTVV.

The genes are TRBV12-3 or TRBV12-4 and TRBJ1-2; D is ambiguous. This CDR3 comprises 13 residues. Trimming removed 3 bases at V and 8 bases at J, with 13 bases between. In DNA, the CDR3 is TGTGCCAGCAGTTTTAGTAGGGCTGTGGGCTACACCTTC. Its protein product is CASSFSRAVGYTF.

The rearrangement joins TRBV12-5 to TRBJ2-5; D is unresolved. The V and J ends lost 6 bases and 4 bases respectively, with 9 bases between them. Germline assignment: CDR1 LGHNT and CDR2 FRNRAP. The CDR3 is made up of 12 amino acids. CDR3 sequence reads: CASGRTRETQYF. CDR3 coding DNA: TGTGCTAGTGGCCGAACCCGAGAGACCCAGTACTTC.

This clonotype showed up many times. This rearrangement joins TRBV5-1 to TRBJ2-7; D gene uncertain. The ends were cut back, 4 bases at V and 0 bases at J, with 14 bases in the middle. In germline, CDR1 is SGHRS, CDR2 YFSETQ. The CDR3 extends over 15 amino acids. The CDR3 sequence: CASSPLGWSSYEQYF. The CDR3 coding sequence is TGCGCCAGCAGCCCTCTCGGGTGGAGCTCCTACGAGCAGTACTTC.

The V gene is TRBV7-9, the J gene TRBJ2-7; weak D call: TRBD2 (7 bases). The length of the CDR3 is 13 residues. Germline assignment: CDR1 SEHNR and CDR2 FQNEAQ (reference sequence). The V end lost 11 bases, the J end lost 6 bases, and 20 bases lay between the germline ends. CDR3 region: CAGRGAGKGEQYF. CDR3 bases: TGTGCCGGACGGGGGGCAGGTAAAGGCGAGCAGTACTTC.

CDR3 sequence: CASSLYRARAPYEQYV. CDR3 sequence (DNA): TGTGCCAGCAGCCTATACAGGGCAAGGGCCCCCTACGAGCAGTACGTC. The chain employs TRBV5-6 and TRBJ2-7; weak D call: TRBD1 (6 bases). The CDR3 has 16 residues. Germline assignment: CDR1 SGHDT and CDR2 YYEEEE. V lost 4 bases and J lost 2, with 19 bases in between.

This chain joins TRBV27 and TRBJ2-2, with D hard to call. Germline values: CDR1 MNHEY, CDR2 SMNVEV (reference sequence). The CDR3 contains 15 residues. V was shortened by 5 bases and J by 0 bases, with 10 bases between the two germline ends. The CDR3 sequence is CASSRYRANTGELFF. For the CDR3, the DNA is TGTGCCAGCAGTCGTTACCGGGCGAACACCGGGGAGCTGTTTTTT.

This clonotype was recorded a few times. The gene calls are TRBV12-3 or TRBV12-4 and TRBJ2-1; TRBD2 matches at 9 bases. V lost 6 bases and J lost 8; bases outside the gene matches: 8. The CDR3 sequence is 14 residues long. CDR3 region: CASRDRGGADEQFF. CDR3 bases: TGTGCCAGCAGAGACCGCGGGGGGGCGGATGAGCAGTTCTTC.

This clonotype occurred a few times. The V and J genes are TRBV4-3 and TRBJ1-2; D gene ambiguous. This CDR3 contains 14 residues. Per the germline V gene, CDR1 is LGHNA and CDR2 is YSLEER. With 2 bases removed from V and 4 bases from J, the gap between germline ends came to 11 bases. DNA for the CDR3: TGCGCCAGCAGCCAACTGGCAGCTTCCTATGGCTACACCTTC. Translating it yields CASSQLAASYGYTF.

This clonotype was seen once. The rearrangement links TRBV18 to TRBJ2-3; D may be TRBD1 (5 bases). Germline V gene lookup returns CDR1 KGHSH and CDR2 LQKENI. Deletions cut 4 bases from V and 1 base from J, with 12 bases between. CDR3 size: 15 residues. The CDR3 coding sequence is TGTGCCAGCTCACATCCATCCAGGGGCACAGATACGCAGTATTTT. It codes for CASSHPSRGTDTQYF. Combining the CDR3 with reference TRBV18 and TRBJ2-3 gives the whole variable domain NAGVMQNPRHLVRRRGQEARLRCSPMKGHSHVYWYRQLPEEGLKFMVYLQKENIIDESGMPKERFSAEFPKEGPSILRIQQVVRGDSAAYFCASSHPSRGTDTQYFGPGTRLTVL.

This clonotype was seen a handful of times. The V call is TRBV18, the J call TRBJ2-1, with D perhaps TRBD2 (5 bases). V was shortened by 3 bases and J by 9 bases, with 6 bases between the two germline ends. Looked up from germline, CDR1 is KGHSH and CDR2 is LQKENI. The length of the CDR3 is 11 residues. Here the CDR3 DNA reads TGTGCCAGCTCACCGGAGGTTGAGCAGTTCTTC. Protein sequence: CASSPEVEQFF.

The chain couples TRBV5-1 to TRBJ1-1; D remains unclear. V was clipped by 1 base and J by 4 bases, with 11 bases between them. The CDR3 is 14 residues long. Germline V CDR1 and CDR2: SGHRS, YFSETQ. As DNA, the CDR3 is TGCGCCAGCAGCTTGTCAGGACGCGGCACTGAAGCTTTCTTT. Translated: CASSLSGRGTEAFF. The full variable domain, rest sourced from reference TRBV5-1 and TRBJ1-1, is KAGVTQTPRYLIKTRGQQVTLSCSPISGHRSVSWYQQTPGQGLQFLFEYFSETQRNKGNFPGRFSGRQFSNSRSEMNVSTLELGDSALYLCASSLSGRGTEAFFGQGTRLTVV.

This clonotype was recorded a few times. The chain employs TRBV5-1 and TRBJ1-2; the D gene is possibly TRBD1 (5 bases). The CDR3 length is 15 residues. Germline-derived CDR1 and CDR2 are SGHRS and YFSETQ. The ends were cut back, 0 bases at V and 8 bases at J, with 17 bases in the middle. CDR3 coding DNA: TGCGCCAGCAGCTTGGTGTTCGAAGGGGCTTTAGGCTACACCTTC. Translated: CASSLVFEGALGYTF.

The genes are TRBV6-2 or TRBV6-3 and TRBJ2-5; no clear D. Germline V lookup: CDR1 MNHEY, CDR2 SVGEGT. The CDR3 is 13 amino acids. V was clipped by 2 bases and J by 1 base, with 5 bases between them. The CDR3 region is CASSYDLQETQYF. CDR3 bases: TGTGCCAGCAGTTACGATCTCCAAGAGACCCAGTACTTC.

The sample holds a few counts of this clonotype. The gene calls are TRBV4-2 and TRBJ2-3; 8 bases map to TRBD2. V was pared by 0 bases and J by 6 bases, with 11 bases of the junction left unmatched. Germline V gene data show CDR1 as LGHNA and CDR2 as YNFKEQ. This CDR3 comprises 17 residues. The CDR3 bases are TGTGCCAGCAGCCAAGATCACGGGGGGGCCGTTATGGATACGCAGTATTTT. This encodes CASSQDHGGAVMDTQYF.

This sequence joins TRBV5-1 and TRBJ1-2; D unresolved. V lost 0 bases to trimming and J lost 7 bases, with 10 bases between them. The CDR3 runs to 13 residues. Germline values: CDR1 SGHRS, CDR2 YFSETQ. CDR3 amino acids: CASSLVPVSGYTF. CDR3 sequence (DNA): TGCGCCAGCAGCTTGGTTCCAGTATCTGGCTACACCTTC.

This clonotype occurred a few times. V usage is TRBV12-3 or TRBV12-4 and J usage is TRBJ2-3; the match to TRBD2 covers 14 bases. Trimming at V came to 10 bases and at J to 4 bases, leaving 10 bases not matched to a gene. This CDR3 is built from 16 residues. This chain's CDR3 is CATRLAGGPVPDTQYF. CDR3 sequence (DNA): TGTGCCACAAGACTAGCGGGGGGGCCAGTACCAGATACGCAGTATTTT.

V gene TRBV10-2 combines with J gene TRBJ1-5; D is possibly TRBD1 (5 bases). V was pared by 4 bases and J by 5 bases, with 12 bases between. Germline loops: CDR1 WSHSY, CDR2 SAAADI. The CDR3 totals 14 residues. CDR3 bases: TGCGCCAGCAGTGCGGCAGGGAGGGATCAGCCCCAGCATTTT. It encodes CASSAAGRDQPQHF.

V gene TRBV7-2 combines with J gene TRBJ1-2; D possibly corresponds to TRBD1 (5 bases). CDR1 and CDR2 from the germline V gene are SGHTA and FQGNSA. V was pared by 4 bases and J by 6 bases, with 21 bases between. The CDR3 is 16 residues long. In DNA, the CDR3 is TGTGCCAGCAGCTCCTTGGGAGGGGCCCCTCGGAATGGCTACACCTTC. Amino acid sequence: CASSSLGGAPRNGYTF. Full variable domain (outside the CDR3, taken from reference TRBV7-2 and TRBJ1-2): GAGVSQSPSNKVTEKGKDVELRCDPISGHTALYWYRQSLGQGLEFLIYFQGNSAPDKSGLPSDRFSAERTGGSVSTLTIQRTQQEDSAVYLCASSSLGGAPRNGYTFGSGTRLTVV.

V is TRBV28 and J is TRBJ2-1; 10 bases are shared with TRBD1. The CDR3 has 15 residues. Germline values: CDR1 MDHEN, CDR2 SYDVKM. V was pared by 3 bases and J by 3 bases, with 2 bases of the junction left unmatched. Here the CDR3 reads CASSFGDRGYNEQFF. The CDR3 DNA is TGTGCCAGCAGTTTCGGGGACAGGGGCTACAATGAGCAGTTCTTC.

This chain joins TRBV13 and TRBJ1-1; TRBD1 is a possible D gene (5 bases). Germline V gene lookup returns CDR1 PRHDT and CDR2 FYEKMQ (reference sequence). This CDR3 region has 15 residues. The V end lost 0 bases, the J end lost 1 base, and 9 bases lay between the germline ends. The DNA of the CDR3 is TGTGCCAGCAGCTTAGGGGGACCGGAGAACACTGAAGCTTTCTTT. This sequence encodes CASSLGGPENTEAFF.

V gene TRBV20-1 combines with J gene TRBJ2-7; D may be TRBD1 (6 bases). Germline V gene sequence: CDR1 DFQATT, CDR2 SNEGSKA (reference sequence). Trimming left V 5 bases short and J 5 bases short, with 16 bases between. The CDR3 covers 13 residues. Here the CDR3 DNA reads TGCAGTGCTGCCCACACAGGGTTCCACGAGCAGTACTTC. It codes for CSAAHTGFHEQYF.

This clonotype has just a few counts. V is TRBV7-3 and J is TRBJ2-1; the D gene could be TRBD1 or TRBD2 (7 bases each). This CDR3 spans 15 amino acids. Germline lookup yields CDR1 SGHTA and CDR2 FQGTGA. V was pared by 3 bases and J by 2 bases, with 11 bases between. CDR3 loop: CASSLGGTAYNEQFF. CDR3 nucleotide sequence: TGTGCCAGCAGCTTGGGAGGGACAGCCTACAATGAGCAGTTCTTC.

The CDR3 loop is CASSQDGSGGALNEQFF. The CDR3 DNA follows: TGCGCCAGCAGCCAAGACGGTAGCGGGGGGGCCCTCAATGAGCAGTTCTTC. This chain links TRBV4-1 with TRBJ2-1; 11 bases fit TRBD2. From germline, CDR1 is MGHRA and CDR2 YSYEKL. Trimming took 0 bases from V and 6 from J; bases not matched to a gene: 7. The CDR3 sequence is 17 residues long.

The J gene is TRBJ2-7, the V gene TRBV12-3 or TRBV12-4; D remains ambiguous. The CDR3 runs to 11 residues. V was pared by 5 bases and J by 9 bases, with 11 bases between. CDR3 in amino acids: CASSTTGWQYF. Written as DNA, the CDR3 is TGTGCCAGCAGTACTACGGGCTGGCAGTACTTC.